Each of the 8 T cell receptor beta chains below was sequenced from the same sample in a study of radiation and T cells in renal cell carcinoma. Sequencing used immunoSEQ multiplex PCR; TCRdb keeps in-frame clones, though not all of them. The sample consists of just over 15,000 clones, less than 65% of them appearing once. Indicated treatment: 15 Gy SBRT to primary tumor, nephrectomy 4 weeks later. Source: tumor tissue, taken from a patient whose treatment included radiotherapy and nephrectomy. These receptors all come from a woman between 70 and 85 years old with renal cell carcinoma.

This chain links TRBV2 with TRBJ2-1; D gene ambiguous. The V end was cut by 3 bases, the J end by 3 bases, with 6 bases between. The germline gives CDR1 SNHLY, CDR2 FYNNEI. The CDR3 runs 13 residues. The DNA of the CDR3 is TGTGCCAGCAGTGAGCGCAGCTACAATGAGCAGTTCTTC. Translation: CASSERSYNEQFF.

This clone appeared a few times. This chain joins TRBV7-9 and TRBJ1-2, with a possible D match to TRBD1 (5 bases). The CDR3 runs to 15 residues. Trimming took 5 bases from V and 1 from J, leaving 14 bases between them. CDR1 and CDR2 (germline): SEHNR, FQNEAQ (reference sequence). CDR3: CASSPTMTVNYGYTF. Written as DNA, the CDR3 is TGTGCCAGCAGCCCCACGATGACAGTTAACTATGGCTACACCTTC.

The chain uses TRBV18 and TRBJ1-2, with 10 bases that match TRBD1. J gave up 3 bases and V 5 bases, and 6 bases lay outside the gene matches. The CDR3 is 15 amino acids. Germline lookup yields CDR1 KGHSH and CDR2 LQKENI. The DNA for the CDR3 is TGTGCCAGCTCAAAGGGGACAGGGGATGACTATGGCTACACCTTC. Encoded protein: CASSKGTGDDYGYTF.

J is TRBJ1-2 and V is TRBV9; TRBD1 agrees at 9 bases. The CDR3 totals 15 residues. Germline V gene sequence: CDR1 SGDLS, CDR2 YYNGEE. With 0 bases clipped from V and 4 bases from J, the junction kept 4 bases outside the gene matches. This chain's CDR3 is CASSVGRQGVYGYTF. The CDR3 DNA sequence: TGTGCCAGCAGCGTAGGTCGACAGGGGGTCTATGGCTACACCTTC.

This clone was observed once. The chain recombines TRBV6-5 with TRBJ2-5, with 10 nucleotides matching TRBD2. Germline assignment: CDR1 MNHEY and CDR2 SVGAGI. V gave up 0 bases and J gave up 2 bases; unmatched junction bases: 3. This CDR3 comprises 16 residues. Here the CDR3 reads CASSYSGLAHQETQYF. In DNA, the CDR3 is TGTGCCAGCAGTTACTCGGGACTAGCGCATCAAGAGACCCAGTACTTC.

This clone was seen a few times. The chain uses TRBV6-1 and TRBJ2-4; D remains unclear. Trimming stripped 3 bases from V and 0 bases from J, with 9 bases between. The germline V gene has CDR1 MNHNS and CDR2 SASEGT. The CDR3 has 15 residues. The CDR3 protein is CASSDHSLAKNIQYF. The DNA for the CDR3 is TGTGCCAGCAGTGACCACAGTCTAGCCAAAAACATTCAGTACTTC.

The rearrangement uses TRBV7-8 and TRBJ2-7; 8 bases fit TRBD2. Germline V CDR1 and CDR2: SGHVS, FQNEAQ. V gave up 6 bases and J gave up 6 bases; unmatched junction bases: 19. The CDR3 has 17 residues. This chain's CDR3 is CASRDRPGLGNPGEQYF. In nucleotides, the CDR3 is TGTGCCAGCAGGGATCGGCCGGGACTAGGGAACCCCGGCGAGCAGTACTTC.

This chain connects TRBV5-1 to TRBJ2-1, with TRBD1 matching over 10 bases. The CDR3 totals 16 residues. CDR1 and CDR2 (germline): SGHRS, YFSETQ. V lost 3 bases to trimming and J lost 8 bases; unmatched junction nucleotides: 11. DNA for the CDR3: TGCGCCAGCAGCTCTACCGACAGGGGGCTAGGTGATGAGCAGTTCTTC. This codes for CASSSTDRGLGDEQFF.